This T cell receptor beta chain emerged from a study of blood T cell repertoires in COVID-19. Per the germline V gene, CDR1 is LNHDA and CDR2 is SQIVND (reference sequence). The CDR3 has 11 amino acids. The trim removed 4 bases at V and 10 bases at J, leaving 3 bases unmatched. Profiled with immunoSEQ multiplex PCR; TCRdb holds only in-frame clones, not every one. The table shows under 300,000 clones, with 88% occurring only once. The sequenced material came from peripheral blood. This TCR derives from a woman in her twenties or thirties with acute or convalescent COVID-19. The chain recombines TRBV19 with TRBJ1-2, with TRBD1 matching 7 bases. The CDR3 DNA reads TGTGCCAGTAGTACCGACAGGGACTACACCTTC. Translated: CASSTDRDYTF.